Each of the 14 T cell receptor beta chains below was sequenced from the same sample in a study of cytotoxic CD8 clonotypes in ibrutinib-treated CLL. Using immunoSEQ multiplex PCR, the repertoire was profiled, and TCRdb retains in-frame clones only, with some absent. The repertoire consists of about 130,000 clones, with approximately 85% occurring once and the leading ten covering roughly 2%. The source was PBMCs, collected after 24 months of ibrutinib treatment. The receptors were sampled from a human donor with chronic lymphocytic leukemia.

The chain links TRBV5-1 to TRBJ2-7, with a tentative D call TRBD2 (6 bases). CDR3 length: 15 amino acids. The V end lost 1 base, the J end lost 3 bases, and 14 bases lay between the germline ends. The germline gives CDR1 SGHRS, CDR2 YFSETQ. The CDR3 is CASSLTRGINYEQYF. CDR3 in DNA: TGCGCCAGCAGCTTGACACGCGGGATTAACTACGAGCAGTACTTC.

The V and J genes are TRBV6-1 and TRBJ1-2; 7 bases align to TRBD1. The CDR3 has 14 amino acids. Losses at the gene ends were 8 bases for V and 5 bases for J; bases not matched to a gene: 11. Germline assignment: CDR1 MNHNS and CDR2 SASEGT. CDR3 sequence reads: CASLNTGEGYGYTF. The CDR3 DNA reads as TGTGCCAGCCTTAATACAGGGGAGGGGTATGGCTACACCTTC.

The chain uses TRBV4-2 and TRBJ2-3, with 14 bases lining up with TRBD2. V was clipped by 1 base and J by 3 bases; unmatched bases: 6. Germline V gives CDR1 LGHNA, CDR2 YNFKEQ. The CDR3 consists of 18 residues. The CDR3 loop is CASSQGPGTSGRTDTQYF. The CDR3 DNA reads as TGTGCCAGCAGCCAAGGACCAGGGACTAGCGGGAGAACAGATACGCAGTATTTT.

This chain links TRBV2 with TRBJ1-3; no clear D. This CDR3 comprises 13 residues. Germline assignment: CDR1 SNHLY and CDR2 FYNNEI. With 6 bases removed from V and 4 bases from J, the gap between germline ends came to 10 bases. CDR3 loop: CASRTGGGNTIYF. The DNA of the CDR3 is TGTGCCAGCAGGACGGGCGGAGGAAACACCATATATTTT.

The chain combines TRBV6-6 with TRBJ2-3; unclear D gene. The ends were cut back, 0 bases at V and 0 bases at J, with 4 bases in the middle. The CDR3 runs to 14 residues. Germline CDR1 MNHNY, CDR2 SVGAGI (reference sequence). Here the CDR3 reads CASSYSVSTDTQYF. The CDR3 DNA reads TGTGCCAGCAGTTACTCAGTGAGCACAGATACGCAGTATTTT.

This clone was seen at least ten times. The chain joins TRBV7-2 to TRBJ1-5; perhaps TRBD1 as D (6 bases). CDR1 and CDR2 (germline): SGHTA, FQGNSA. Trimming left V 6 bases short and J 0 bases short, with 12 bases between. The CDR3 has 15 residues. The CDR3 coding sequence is TGTGCCAGCAGGTTGGACAGCCTTAGCAATCAGCCCCAGCATTTT. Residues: CASRLDSLSNQPQHF.

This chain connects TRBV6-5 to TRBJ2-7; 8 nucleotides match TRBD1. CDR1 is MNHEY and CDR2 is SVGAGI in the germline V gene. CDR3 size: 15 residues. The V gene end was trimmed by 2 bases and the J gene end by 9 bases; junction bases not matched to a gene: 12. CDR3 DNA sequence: TGTGCCAGCAGTTACAGCAACACCAGGGGGCGCGGGCAGTACTTC. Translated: CASSYSNTRGRGQYF.

CDR3 in DNA: TGTGCCAGCAGGATGGGGGACAAGTCCTACGAGCAGTACTTC. It yields the protein CASRMGDKSYEQYF. V is TRBV2 and J is TRBJ2-7, with D tentatively TRBD1 (6 bases). The V gene's germline CDR1 is SNHLY and CDR2 FYNNEI. This CDR3 spans 14 amino acids. The V end lost 6 bases, the J end lost 1 base, and 13 bases lay between the germline ends. The full variable domain, in which reference TRBV2 and TRBJ2-7 provide the parts outside the CDR3, is EPEVTQTPSHQVTQMGQEVILRCVPISNHLYFYWYRQILGQKVEFLVSFYNNEISEKSEIFDDQFSVERPDGSNFTLKIRSTKLEDSAMYFCASRMGDKSYEQYFGPGTRLTVT.

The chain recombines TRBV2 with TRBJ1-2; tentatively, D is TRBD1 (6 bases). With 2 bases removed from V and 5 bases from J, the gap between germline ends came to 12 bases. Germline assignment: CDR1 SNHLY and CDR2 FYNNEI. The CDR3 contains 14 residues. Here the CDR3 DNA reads TGTGCCAGCAGTGAATGGGCAGGGGAGTATGGCTACACCTTC. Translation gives CASSEWAGEYGYTF.

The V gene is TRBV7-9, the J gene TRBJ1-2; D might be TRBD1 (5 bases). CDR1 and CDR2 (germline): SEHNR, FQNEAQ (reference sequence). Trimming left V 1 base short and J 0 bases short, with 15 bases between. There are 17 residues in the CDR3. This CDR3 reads CASSLGADSQTNYGYTF. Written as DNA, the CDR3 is TGTGCCAGCAGCTTAGGGGCCGACAGCCAAACTAACTATGGCTACACCTTC.

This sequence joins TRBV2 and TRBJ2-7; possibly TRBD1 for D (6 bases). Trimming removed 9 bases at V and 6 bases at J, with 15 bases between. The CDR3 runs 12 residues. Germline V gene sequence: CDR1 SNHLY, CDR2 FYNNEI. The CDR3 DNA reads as TGTGCCAGTTCTCTGGGGGCTGGCGAGCAGTACTTC. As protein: CASSLGAGEQYF.

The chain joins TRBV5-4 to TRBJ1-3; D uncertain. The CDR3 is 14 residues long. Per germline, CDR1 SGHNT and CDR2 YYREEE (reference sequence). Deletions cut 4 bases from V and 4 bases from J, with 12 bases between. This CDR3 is CASSEDGPGNTIYF. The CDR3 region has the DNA TGTGCCAGCAGCGAGGACGGGCCAGGAAACACCATATATTTT.

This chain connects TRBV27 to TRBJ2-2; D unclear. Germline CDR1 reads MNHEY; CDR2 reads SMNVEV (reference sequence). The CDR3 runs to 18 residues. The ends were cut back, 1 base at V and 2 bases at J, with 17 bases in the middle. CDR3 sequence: CASSLLGRLRLNTGELFF. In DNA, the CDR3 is TGTGCCAGCAGTTTATTAGGTAGATTGCGCCTCAACACCGGGGAGCTGTTTTTT.

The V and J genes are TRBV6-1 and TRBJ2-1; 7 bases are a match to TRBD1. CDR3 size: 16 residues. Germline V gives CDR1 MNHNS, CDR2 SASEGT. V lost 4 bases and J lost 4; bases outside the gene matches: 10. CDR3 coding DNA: TGTGCCAGCAGTGTAAGGGTGGGACAGACGTACAATGAGCAGTTCTTC. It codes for CASSVRVGQTYNEQFF.